This is a list of T cell receptor beta chains from one sample in a study of T cell repertoires and HLA-DP antigens. Here immunoSEQ multiplex PCR was the method, and the copy in TCRdb shows in-frame clones only, minus some. This table holds over 60,000 clones, just under 80% found once. Their cognate antigens are unknown. Sequencing used CD4+ T cells from PBMCs. The receptors derive from a man between 60 and 70 years old in good health and CMV-seronegative. CDR3s include the opening cysteine and the closing phenylalanine or tryptophan. Each record gives: J gene, D gene, clone size, V gene, CDR3 protein, CDR3 DNA. The D gene is left open where the match is weak. The listing skips clone size in some rows; elsewhere it reads once, few, many or a size class.

TRBJ1-1	-	once	TRBV7-9	CASSGGGNRLTEAFF	TGTGCCAGCAGCGGCGGAGGGAACAGGTTAACTGAAGCTTTCTTT
TRBJ1-2	-	-	TRBV19	CASKGTLNGYTF	TGTGCCAGTAAAGGGACTTTAAATGGCTACACCTTC
TRBJ2-3	-	-	TRBV30	CAWSSIYTQYF	TGTGCCTGGAGTTCTATATATACGCAGTATTTT
TRBJ2-6	-	-	TRBV30	CAWSIGSGANVLTF	TGTGCCTGGAGTATTGGCTCTGGGGCCAACGTCCTGACTTTC
TRBJ1-5	-	-	TRBV7-8	CASSPVNQPQHF	TGTGCCAGCAGCCCTGTAAACCAGCCCCAGCATTTT
TRBJ2-3	-	-	TRBV2	CASQEQGSTDTQYF	TGTGCCAGCCAGGAGCAGGGCTCCACAGATACGCAGTATTTT
TRBJ1-1	TRBD1	-	TRBV6-5	CASPNRGGTEAFF	TGTGCCAGCCCCAACAGGGGAGGAACTGAAGCTTTCTTT
TRBJ2-5	TRBD1	-	TRBV5-1	CASSFAQGRETQYF	TGCGCCAGCAGCTTCGCACAGGGGCGGGAGACCCAGTACTTC
TRBJ1-1	-	-	TRBV5-1	CASSLWGLDTEAFF	TGCGCCAGCAGCTTATGGGGTTTAGACACTGAAGCTTTCTTT
TRBJ2-5	-	-	TRBV2	CASRAVQETQYF	TGTGCCAGCCGCGCAGTCCAAGAGACCCAGTACTTC
TRBJ1-1	-	few	TRBV5-1	CASSLGLIPGRWDTEAFF	TGCGCCAGCAGCCTGGGGTTAATCCCGGGGCGGTGGGACACTGAAGCTTTCTTT
TRBJ2-3	-	-	TRBV9	CASSVESVPDTQYF	TGTGCCAGCAGCGTAGAGAGCGTCCCAGATACGCAGTATTTT
TRBJ2-2	-	-	TRBV5-5	CASSLAAAPTGELFF	TGTGCCAGCAGCTTGGCGGCAGCTCCCACCGGGGAGCTGTTTTTT
TRBJ2-3	-	-	TRBV5-6	CASTRGGGKDTQYF	TGTGCCAGCACCCGGGGTGGGGGAAAAGATACGCAGTATTTT
TRBJ2-5	-	few	TRBV4-3	CASSQVTGSTEETQYF	TGCGCCAGCAGCCAAGTGACGGGTTCAACGGAAGAGACCCAGTACTTC
TRBJ2-1	TRBD1	-	TRBV5-1	CASSLGIYLGQGGNEQFF	TGCGCCAGCAGCTTGGGAATCTACTTAGGACAGGGGGGCAATGAGCAGTTCTTC
TRBJ1-4	-	-	TRBV30	CAWRPGGAEKLFF	TGTGCCTGGAGACCGGGGGGGGCTGAAAAACTGTTTTTT
TRBJ2-2	-	-	TRBV10-3	CAIRGTSGANTGELFF	TGTGCCATCAGGGGAACTTCAGGGGCAAACACCGGGGAGCTGTTTTTT
TRBJ1-6	-	once	TRBV30	CAFPTSTLNSPLHF	TGTGCCTTCCCGACATCGACCCTCAATTCACCCCTCCACTTT
TRBJ1-2	-	-	TRBV7-2	CASSLNGGDYTF	TGTGCCAGCAGCTTAAATGGGGGCGACTACACCTTC
TRBJ1-6	-	once	TRBV6-1	CASSEEAISSLHF	TGTGCCAGCAGTGAAGAGGCCATTTCTTCCCTCCACTTT
TRBJ1-6	-	-	TRBV18	CASSPGADNSPLHF	TGTGCCAGCTCACCAGGCGCAGATAATTCACCCCTCCACTTT
TRBJ2-3	-	-	TRBV5-1	CASSLEGTDTQYF	TGCGCCAGCAGCTTGGAGGGCACAGATACGCAGTATTTT
TRBJ2-2	-	-	TRBV7-6	CASSSRRTSTGELFF	TGTGCCAGCAGCTCAAGAAGGACCTCGACCGGGGAGCTGTTTTTT
TRBJ1-4	TRBD1	-	TRBV27	CASSPFTFDRVATNEKLFF	TGTGCCAGCAGTCCCTTTACCTTTGACAGGGTCGCAACTAATGAAAAACTGTTTTTT
TRBJ2-2	-	-	TRBV5-4	CASGIAKQDGELFF	TGTGCCAGCGGAATAGCGAAGCAAGACGGGGAGCTGTTTTTT
TRBJ1-1	-	-	TRBV5-8	CASRNQGKNTEAFF	TGTGCCAGCAGGAACCAGGGGAAGAACACTGAAGCTTTCTTT
TRBJ2-5	-	many	TRBV7-7	CASSLRQGGQETQYF	TGTGCCAGCAGCTTGAGGCAGGGGGGTCAAGAGACCCAGTACTTC
TRBJ2-3	TRBD2	-	TRBV7-9	CASSLASGRASDTQYF	TGTGCCAGCAGCTTAGCAAGCGGGAGGGCCTCAGATACGCAGTATTTT
TRBJ1-6	-	few	TRBV15	CATSRGEIKNSPLHF	TGTGCCACCAGCAGAGGGGAGATTAAAAATTCACCCCTCCACTTT
TRBJ2-3	TRBD1	once	TRBV5-1	CASSLGGQGALDTQYF	TGCGCCAGCAGCTTGGGAGGGCAGGGGGCGCTGGATACGCAGTATTTT
TRBJ1-1	-	-	TRBV5-4	CASRQTENTEAFF	TGTGCCAGCAGGCAAACAGAGAACACTGAAGCTTTCTTT
TRBJ1-1	-	few	TRBV7-9	CASSHAWGTEAFF	TGTGCCAGCAGCCACGCTTGGGGCACTGAAGCTTTCTTT
TRBJ1-5	-	few	TRBV7-2	CASSLGQNNQPQHF	TGTGCCAGCAGCTTAGGGCAGAACAATCAGCCCCAGCATTTT
TRBJ1-4	-	few	TRBV6-5	CASSYSAAYNEKLFF	TGTGCCAGCAGTTACTCTGCTGCTTACAATGAAAAACTGTTTTTT
TRBJ2-3	TRBD2	-	TRBV10-3	CAITSSGDRTDTQYF	TGTGCCATCACGAGTAGCGGGGACCGCACAGATACGCAGTATTTT
TRBJ1-2	-	-	TRBV18	CASSPSPNYGYTF	TGTGCCAGCTCACCATCCCCTAACTATGGCTACACCTTC
TRBJ1-5	-	many	TRBV19	CASSTDSRVKPQHF	TGTGCCAGTAGTACCGATAGCAGGGTTAAGCCCCAGCATTTT
TRBJ2-3	-	-	TRBV7-2	CASSLDGGSTDTQYF	TGTGCCAGCAGCTTAGACGGCGGCTCCACAGATACGCAGTATTTT
TRBJ2-3	-	-	TRBV9	CASSPTPSTDTQYF	TGTGCCAGCAGCCCAACGCCTAGCACAGATACGCAGTATTTT
TRBJ1-2	-	-	TRBV25-1	CASSEAGAKGGYTF	TGTGCCAGCAGTGAGGCTGGGGCAAAGGGTGGCTACACCTTC
TRBJ2-3	-	-	TRBV6-5	CASARVGTDTQYF	TGTGCCAGCGCGAGGGTAGGCACAGATACGCAGTATTTT
TRBJ2-7	-	once	TRBV6-5	CASIKMGSHGEQYF	TGTGCCAGCATCAAAATGGGGTCGCACGGCGAGCAGTACTTC
TRBJ1-3	TRBD1	-	TRBV2	CASRATGDGNTIYF	TGTGCCAGCAGAGCGACAGGGGATGGAAACACCATATATTTT
TRBJ2-2	TRBD2	-	TRBV5-6	CASSALAGVGTGELFF	TGTGCCAGCAGCGCCTTAGCGGGAGTGGGCACCGGGGAGCTGTTTTTT
TRBJ2-1	TRBD2	-	TRBV4-1	CASSQDPEREETYNEQFF	TGCGCCAGCAGCCAAGATCCTGAACGGGAGGAAACCTACAATGAGCAGTTCTTC